This TCR beta chain is from a study of control samples from healthy donors and cancer patients. The V and J ends lost 3 bases and 3 bases respectively, with 7 bases between them. Germline-derived CDR1 and CDR2 are LNHDA and SQIVND (reference sequence). The length of the CDR3 is 13 residues. Sequenced by immunoSEQ multiplex PCR; TCRdb stores in-frame clones only, minus some. Among roughly 80,000 clones listed, around nine tenths were seen once. The rearrangement joins TRBV19 to TRBJ2-3; D remains unclear. What was sequenced was blood. This receptor was taken from a woman aged 45-60 years in good health. This chain's CDR3 is CASSILETDTQYF. The CDR3 DNA is TGTGCCAGTAGTATCCTTGAAACAGATACGCAGTATTTT.